Below, one T cell receptor beta chain is given with its context. TCRdb keeps only in-frame clones here, not all; method: immunoSEQ multiplex PCR. The sample has over a million clones; about 75% are singletons. This sample stems from a study of shared clonotypes between healthy human individuals. Looking at the study overall: The people who gave samples were two women and a few men aged 18 to 49.

The CDR3 extends over 13 amino acids. With 6 bases removed from V and 4 bases from J, the gap between germline ends came to 12 bases. CDR1 and CDR2 from the germline V gene are MNHNY and SVGAGI (reference sequence). The chain recombines TRBV6-6 with TRBJ1-2, with D perhaps matching TRBD1 (5 bases). The TCR comes from a man between 18 and 29 years old in good health. Sequencing was performed on memory CD4+ T cells sorted from blood. Subset denoted: CD45RA-negative fraction. The CDR3 region has the DNA TGTGCCAGCAGGGTGGGGCAGAGCTATGGCTACACCTTC. Translation gives CASRVGQSYGYTF.